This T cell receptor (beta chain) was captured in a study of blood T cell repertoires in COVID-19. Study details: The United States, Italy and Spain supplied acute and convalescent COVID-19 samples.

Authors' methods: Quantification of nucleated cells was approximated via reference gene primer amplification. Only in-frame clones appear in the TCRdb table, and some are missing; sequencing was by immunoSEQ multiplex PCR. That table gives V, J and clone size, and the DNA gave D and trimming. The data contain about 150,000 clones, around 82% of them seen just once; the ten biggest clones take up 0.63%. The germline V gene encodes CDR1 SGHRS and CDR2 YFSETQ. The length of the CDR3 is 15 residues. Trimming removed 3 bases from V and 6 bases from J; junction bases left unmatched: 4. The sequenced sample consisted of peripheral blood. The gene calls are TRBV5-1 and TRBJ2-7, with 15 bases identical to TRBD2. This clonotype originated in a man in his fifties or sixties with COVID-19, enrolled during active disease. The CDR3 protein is CASSSEGLAGGEQYF. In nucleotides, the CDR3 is TGCGCCAGCAGCTCCGAGGGACTAGCGGGAGGCGAGCAGTACTTC.